These 25 T cell receptor beta chains came from one sample sequenced in a study of T cells expressing NK-cell markers. One entry per CDR3 protein, without DNA, is what TCRdb gives after re-calling the 5' RACE reads. Recorded for this sample: 150,000 to 200,000 distinct CDR3 sequences. Sequenced material: blood T cells: a sorted CD56 or NKG2C T cell subset, CD4+ or CD8+ T cells, or bulk PBMC T cells (not recorded which). These TCRs come from a woman aged 18-70 years in good health.

This rearrangement joins TRBV12-3 or TRBV12-4 to TRBJ2-6; no DNA is available, so the TRBD1 call from TCRdb remains unchecked. The CDR3 totals 16 residues. The CDR3 spells CASTPGRHSGANVLTF.

This chain joins TRBV15 and TRBJ2-1; TCRdb outputs TRBD1, but without DNA this stays unchecked. The CDR3 contains 17 residues. Germline V lookup: CDR1 LNHNV, CDR2 YYDKDF (reference sequence). CDR3 sequence reads: CATSRGAGTGIYNEQFF.

The V call is TRBV6-2 or TRBV6-3, the J call TRBJ2-1; TCRdb's D call of TRBD2 is untestable without DNA. Germline-derived CDR1 and CDR2 are MNHEY and SVGEGT. This CDR3 comprises 13 residues. The CDR3 protein is CASRRTSNNEQFF.

The rearrangement links TRBV4-1 to TRBJ2-7; TCRdb gives TRBD2 as the D gene, but with no DNA this cannot be confirmed. This CDR3 has 15 amino acids. Germline values: CDR1 MGHRA, CDR2 YSYEKL. CDR3 amino acids: CASSPGGLAGLEQYF.

The V call is TRBV28, the J call TRBJ2-7. The CDR3 has 14 residues. In germline, CDR1 is MDHEN, CDR2 SYDVKM. The CDR3 region is CASSLWTLTYEQYF.

This chain links TRBV12-3 or TRBV12-4 with TRBJ2-4. The length of the CDR3 is 13 residues. CDR3 region: CASNILAKNIQYF.

This chain connects TRBV6-5 to TRBJ1-5. The CDR3 is made up of 13 amino acids. Germline V gives CDR1 MNHEY, CDR2 SVGAGI. The CDR3 loop reads CASSYSITQPQHF.

The J gene is TRBJ2-7, the V gene TRBV5-6; the TRBD1 assignment by TCRdb is unverifiable without DNA. CDR1 is SGHDT and CDR2 is YYEEEE in the germline V gene. This CDR3 is 16 amino acids long. This chain's CDR3 is CASSLPGRQDSYEQYF.

The genes are TRBV3-1 and TRBJ1-2; TCRdb picks TRBD1, but there is no DNA to check that call. The CDR3 is 17 amino acids. Per the germline V gene, CDR1 is LGHDT and CDR2 is YNNKEL (reference sequence). This CDR3 is CASSQPRGTGITYGYTF.

The chain uses TRBV4-1 and TRBJ1-4. The CDR3 runs 15 residues. The germline gives CDR1 MGHRA, CDR2 YSYEKL. The CDR3: CASSPLAATNEKLFF.

This chain connects TRBV7-9 to TRBJ2-1; TCRdb's D gene call, TRBD2, goes unchecked for lack of DNA. Per germline, CDR1 SEHNR and CDR2 FQNEAQ (reference sequence). This CDR3 has 16 amino acids. The CDR3 reads CASSPPGLAAYNEQFF.

The chain links TRBV6-1 to TRBJ2-2. The CDR3 extends over 14 amino acids. Germline-derived CDR1 and CDR2 are MNHNS and SASEGT. The CDR3 sequence: CASSDSGSTGELFF.

The J gene is TRBJ2-5, the V gene TRBV3-1; TCRdb gives TRBD1 as the D gene, but with no DNA this cannot be confirmed. This CDR3 is 16 amino acids long. The germline V gene has CDR1 LGHDT and CDR2 YNNKEL (reference sequence). The CDR3 is CASSPLWGTLQETQYF.

The chain uses TRBV15 and TRBJ1-5; the D gene TCRdb calls, TRBD1, cannot be checked with no DNA. This CDR3 is 16 amino acids long. Germline V gives CDR1 LNHNV, CDR2 YYDKDF (reference sequence). The CDR3 sequence is CATSREDSYSNQPQHF.

This chain links TRBV3-1 with TRBJ1-2. CDR3 length: 12 residues. Germline values: CDR1 LGHDT, CDR2 YNNKEL (reference sequence). CDR3 in amino acids: CASSQGPSGYTF.

This chain connects TRBV11-2 to TRBJ2-3; checking the TCRdb D call of TRBD2 is not possible without DNA. From germline, CDR1 is SGHAT and CDR2 FQNNGV. The CDR3 contains 17 residues. CDR3 protein: CASSTPGLAGLTDTQYF.

The rearrangement joins TRBV18 to TRBJ2-1; the TRBD2 assignment by TCRdb is unverifiable without DNA. CDR1 and CDR2 (germline): KGHSH, LQKENI. The CDR3 is 16 residues long. CDR3 region: CASSVYRPGRDNEQFF. Variable domain in full (rest from reference TRBV18 and TRBJ2-1): NAGVMQNPRHLVRRRGQEARLRCSPMKGHSHVYWYRQLPEEGLKFMVYLQKENIIDESGMPKERFSAEFPKEGPSILRIQQVVRGDSAAYFCASSVYRPGRDNEQFFGPGTRLTVL.

This rearrangement joins TRBV5-1 to TRBJ2-1; TCRdb reports TRBD1, a call that lacks DNA to check it against. Germline CDR1 and CDR2: SGHRS and YFSETQ. The CDR3 contains 13 residues. The CDR3 sequence: CASSLEWGGEKFF.

This chain links TRBV6-1 with TRBJ2-3; TCRdb calls TRBD1, which cannot be checked without DNA. The CDR3 extends over 14 amino acids. The V gene's germline CDR1 is MNHNS and CDR2 SASEGT. The CDR3 sequence: CASIGARGTDTQYF.

This chain links TRBV12-3 or TRBV12-4 with TRBJ1-2; the TCRdb D gene call, TRBD1, has no DNA to confirm it. The CDR3 extends over 13 amino acids. Here the CDR3 reads CASSPSTGVGYTF.

V usage is TRBV11-2 and J usage is TRBJ2-3; the D gene TCRdb calls, TRBD1, cannot be checked with no DNA. Germline CDR1 is SGHAT and CDR2 is FQNNGV. This CDR3 has 16 amino acids. The CDR3: CASSLAGALSTDTQYF.

The chain joins TRBV18 to TRBJ1-1. From germline, CDR1 is KGHSH and CDR2 LQKENI. The CDR3 is 13 residues long. CDR3 sequence: CASSPSVDTEAFF. Full variable domain (outside the CDR3, taken from reference TRBV18 and TRBJ1-1): NAGVMQNPRHLVRRRGQEARLRCSPMKGHSHVYWYRQLPEEGLKFMVYLQKENIIDESGMPKERFSAEFPKEGPSILRIQQVVRGDSAAYFCASSPSVDTEAFFGQGTRLTVV.

The chain couples TRBV18 to TRBJ2-3. Per germline, CDR1 KGHSH and CDR2 LQKENI. The CDR3 is 13 amino acids. CDR3 loop: CASSQSRRDTQYF.

The rearrangement links TRBV12-3 or TRBV12-4 to TRBJ2-1; TCRdb indicates TRBD1, and absent DNA this call remains unverified. The CDR3 loop spans 13 amino acids. The CDR3 region is CASSSQTGKGQFF.

V is TRBV9 and J is TRBJ1-1; TCRdb's D call, TRBD1, is unchecked because there is no DNA. From germline, CDR1 is SGDLS and CDR2 YYNGEE. The CDR3 loop spans 16 amino acids. CDR3: CASSVASLGEGTEAFF.